The rows below give T cell receptor beta chains drawn from one sample of a study of T-cell reconstitution after alpha-beta-depleted transplantation in children. TCRdb used MiXCR to reprocess the PCR reads, holding one entry per CDR3 protein. This table holds over 45,000 distinct CDR3 sequences, 5.5% to 7.5% found once. Sequenced material: PBMCs, mostly from graft donor cells, taken 60 days after TCRalphabeta/CD19-depleted stem cell transplant. Receptor source: a female patient between 2 and 15 years old who had a stem cell transplant for aplastic anemia, so the T cells may come from the graft donor. Each CDR3 is given with its conserved first and last residue. The D gene is left open where the match is weak. Some rows have no size entry. The others give once, few or many, or a class for an expanded clone.

CDR3aa | CDR3nt | v_gene | len | d_gene | j_gene | abundance
CASSSRQGADTQYF | TGTGCCAGCAGCTCCCGACAGGGGGCAGATACGCAGTATTTT | TRBV7-6 | 14 | TRBD1 | TRBJ2-3 | many
CSASDQNSINQPQHF | TGCAGTGCTAGCGACCAGAACAGCATCAATCAGCCCCAGCATTTT | TRBV20-1 | 15 | NA | TRBJ1-5 | many
CAWKPSGTLGTEAFF | TGTGCCTGGAAGCCGTCCGGGACCCTGGGCACTGAAGCTTTCTTT | TRBV30 | 15 | NA | TRBJ1-1 | few
CASSPGPTRPLGNTEAFF | TGTGCCAGCAGCCCCGGGCCAACGAGGCCTTTGGGGAACACTGAAGCTTTCTTT | TRBV7-9 | 18 | NA | TRBJ1-1 | NA
CASGFSGGADTQYF | TGTGCTAGTGGTTTCTCAGGGGGCGCAGATACGCAGTATTTT | TRBV12-5 | 14 | TRBD1 | TRBJ2-3 | few
CASSSRAATLMNTEAFF | TGCGCCAGCAGCTCCCGCGCAGCCACCTTGATGAACACTGAAGCTTTCTTT | TRBV5-1 | 17 | NA | TRBJ1-1 | NA
CAWSPKGRVNYGYTF | TGTGCCTGGAGTCCCAAGGGTCGGGTTAACTATGGCTACACCTTC | TRBV30 | 15 | NA | TRBJ1-2 | few
CASSFADTQYF | TGTGCCAGCAGTTTTGCAGATACGCAGTATTTT | TRBV12-3/TRBV12-4 | 11 | NA | TRBJ2-3 | many
CASLQGARGNTIYF | TGTGCCAGCCTACAGGGGGCGCGTGGAAACACCATATATTTT | TRBV12-3/TRBV12-4 | 14 | TRBD1 | TRBJ1-3 | many
CASRDRGDTEAFF | TGTGCCAGCAGGGACAGGGGAGACACTGAAGCTTTCTTT | TRBV6-1 | 13 | TRBD1 | TRBJ1-1 | NA
CASRQTRNNSPLHF | TGTGCCAGCCGGCAGACACGGAATAATTCACCCCTCCACTTT | TRBV6-4 | 14 | NA | TRBJ1-6 | NA
CSAAETGTDTQYF | TGCAGTGCTGCCGAGACTGGGACAGATACGCAGTATTTT | TRBV20-1 | 13 | NA | TRBJ2-3 | many
CASSHDRGTLNEQFF | TGTGCCAGCAGTCACGATCGCGGGACTCTCAATGAGCAGTTCTTC | TRBV6-5 | 15 | NA | TRBJ2-1 | NA
CASSDDRGLVNEQFF | TGTGCCAGCAGTGACGACAGGGGGCTCGTTAATGAGCAGTTCTTC | TRBV28 | 15 | TRBD1 | TRBJ2-1 | many
CASSGLAGETQYF | TGTGCCAGCAGTGGACTAGCGGGAGAGACCCAGTACTTC | TRBV12-3/TRBV12-4 | 13 | TRBD2 | TRBJ2-5 | many
CASSPDPLGGFNEQFF | TGCGCCAGCAGCCCGGACCCTCTGGGGGGCTTCAATGAGCAGTTCTTC | TRBV4-1 | 16 | NA | TRBJ2-1 | NA
CASSQEPWQGYNEQFF | TGCGCCAGCAGCCAAGAACCCTGGCAGGGGTACAATGAGCAGTTCTTC | TRBV4-3 | 16 | NA | TRBJ2-1 | medium-sized
CASSVGVKGDTQYF | TGTGCCAGCAGTGTCGGGGTAAAGGGAGATACGCAGTATTTT | TRBV2 | 14 | NA | TRBJ2-3 | once
CASSLAPSGSRRHYEQFF | TGTGCCAGCAGCTTGGCCCCCAGCGGGAGTCGTCGGCATTATGAGCAGTTCTTC | TRBV7-7 | 18 | TRBD2 | TRBJ2-1 | few
CASSQTLAVILSYEQYF | TGCGCCAGCAGCCAAACCCTAGCGGTTATACTCTCCTACGAGCAGTACTTC | TRBV4-1 | 17 | TRBD2 | TRBJ2-7 | NA
CASSFVGGPTDTQYF | TGTGCCAGCAGCTTCGTAGGGGGACCCACAGATACGCAGTATTTT | TRBV7-2 | 15 | NA | TRBJ2-3 | many
CASSSAPTFGETQYF | TGTGCCAGCAGCTCCGCACCGACCTTCGGGGAGACCCAGTACTTC | TRBV5-5 | 15 | NA | TRBJ2-5 | many
CASSLSGGQYIAFF | TGTGCCAGCAGTTTATCGGGGGGCCAGTATATCGCTTTCTTT | TRBV28 | 14 | NA | TRBJ1-1 | many
CASGPGREAGGYTF | TGTGCCAGCGGCCCCGGCAGGGAGGCAGGTGGCTACACCTTC | TRBV2 | 14 | NA | TRBJ1-2 | NA
CASRDSRGLDRYTQYF | TGTGCCAGCAGGGACAGCCGCGGACTGGATAGATATACGCAGTATTTT | TRBV25-1 | 16 | NA | TRBJ2-3 | NA
CASSLEVVAVNTEAFF | TGTGCCAGCAGCTTAGAAGTTGTCGCCGTCAACACTGAAGCTTTCTTT | TRBV7-8 | 16 | NA | TRBJ1-1 | many
CSARDRGRQTGELFF | TGCAGTGCCCGCGATCGCGGGAGGCAGACCGGGGAGCTGTTTTTT | TRBV20-1 | 15 | TRBD2 | TRBJ2-2 | many
CSVAGRTDTQYF | TGCAGCGTTGCCGGGAGGACAGATACGCAGTATTTT | TRBV29-1 | 12 | TRBD2 | TRBJ2-3 | many
CASSLAVGVIDTGELFF | TGTGCCAGCAGTTTAGCGGTTGGGGTGATTGACACCGGGGAGCTGTTTTTT | TRBV12-3/TRBV12-4 | 17 | NA | TRBJ2-2 | many
CSVEGGTGKLNTEAFF | TGCAGCGTTGAAGGAGGGACAGGGAAGTTGAACACTGAAGCTTTCTTT | TRBV29-1 | 16 | TRBD1 | TRBJ1-1 | many
CASSPLNAYNEQFF | TGTGCCAGCAGCCCTCTCAACGCTTACAATGAGCAGTTCTTC | TRBV7-2 | 14 | NA | TRBJ2-1 | many
CSARAHLAGDVNEQFF | TGCAGTGCTAGAGCCCATCTAGCGGGAGATGTGAATGAGCAGTTCTTC | TRBV20-1 | 16 | TRBD2 | TRBJ2-1 | many
CASSPPSGTAYEQYF | TGTGCCAGCTCACCACCGTCCGGGACTGCCTACGAGCAGTACTTC | TRBV18 | 15 | NA | TRBJ2-7 | many